The 14 T cell receptor beta chains given below trace back to one sample, sequenced in a study of CD8 T cells in ankylosing spondylitis (dated by TCRdb to 2016 to 2017). Overall results and qualifications from the work: A TCR beta motif of several highly homologous amino acid variants appeared characteristic of blood from ankylosing spondylitis patients.

These receptors' targets are unknown. Libraries were constructed by 5' RACE. Sequencing relied on an Illumina HiSeq 2500. Using fastp trimming at Q25 and MiXCR clonotype assembly, TCRdb reanalyzed the public sequencing data and kept in-frame beta chains. Records with the same CDR3 protein are collapsed into one entry carrying the most frequent genes and DNA. The sample table lists about 440,000 distinct CDR3 sequences, more than 15% of them with a count of one. Approximately 1% of the sample is held by the ten biggest clonotypes. Sequenced input: blood, either unsorted or a sorted T cell fraction (not recorded which). Receptors were obtained from a male donor with ankylosing spondylitis.

This clonotype was detected a few times. The chain has TRBV12-3 or TRBV12-4 and TRBJ1-5; D unclear. The V gene lost 6 bases and the J gene lost 0 bases, with 9 bases spanning the gap. The CDR3 loop spans 14 amino acids. CDR3 DNA sequence: TGTGCCAGCAGGACAACGTATAGCAATCAGCCCCAGCATTTT. Translation: CASRTTYSNQPQHF.

The chain has TRBV28 and TRBJ2-7; D is undetermined. The CDR3 totals 14 residues. The ends were cut back, 7 bases at V and 2 bases at J, with 15 bases in the middle. The germline CDR1 and CDR2 sequences are MDHEN and SYDVKM. The CDR3 reads CASTGRILPYEQYF. The DNA of the CDR3 is TGTGCCAGCACCGGCCGGATACTACCCTACGAGCAGTACTTC. The full variable domain, its missing parts supplied by reference TRBV28 and TRBJ2-7, is DVKVTQSSRYLVKRTGEKVFLECVQDMDHENMFWYRQDPGLGLRLIYFSYDVKMKEKGDIPEGYSVSREKKERFSLILESASTNQTSMYLCASTGRILPYEQYFGPGTRLTVT.

This clonotype was seen only a few times. The V call is TRBV12-3 or TRBV12-4, the J call TRBJ1-4; the D gene is possibly TRBD1 (5 bases). The CDR3 is 16 amino acids. V lost 6 bases, J lost 0 bases, and 14 bases lay in between. This CDR3 is CASSPLGGPTNEKLFF. Written as DNA, the CDR3 is TGTGCCAGCAGCCCCCTGGGGGGACCAACTAATGAAAAACTGTTTTTT.

This clonotype showed up many times. The chain couples TRBV29-1 to TRBJ1-2; D not resolved. The CDR3 spans 13 residues. With 7 bases removed from V and 4 bases from J, the gap between germline ends came to 16 bases. The germline CDR1 and CDR2 sequences are SQVTM and ANQGSEA. For the CDR3, the DNA is TGCAGCGCTACAGCGAAGGTCGGCTATGGCTACACCTTC. As protein: CSATAKVGYGYTF.

This rearrangement joins TRBV29-1 to TRBJ2-7; a weak D match, TRBD1 (5 bases). There are 14 residues in the CDR3. V shed 2 bases and J shed 7 bases, with 18 bases lying between them. CDR1 is SQVTM, CDR2 ANQGSEA, per germline. The CDR3, as DNA: TGCAGCGTTGAAACCAGGGCGATTCCTCGTGAGCAGTACTTC. Translation gives CSVETRAIPREQYF.

This clonotype occurred a few times. The rearrangement joins TRBV7-6 to TRBJ1-1; no firm D call. This CDR3 has 14 amino acids. Germline-derived CDR1 and CDR2 are SGHVS and FNYEAQ. V shed 5 bases and J shed 1 base, with 11 bases lying between them. The CDR3 loop is CASSLDGKNTEAFF. In DNA form, the CDR3 reads TGTGCCAGCAGCCTCGACGGAAAGAACACTGAAGCTTTCTTT.

The chain employs TRBV20-1 and TRBJ2-1, with 7 bases identical to TRBD1. Germline CDR1 is DFQATT and CDR2 is SNEGSKA (reference sequence). CDR3 length: 13 residues. Unmatched junction bases numbered 7, after V lost 4 bases and J lost 7 bases. Here the CDR3 reads CSATDRAGNEQFF. DNA of the CDR3: TGCAGTGCTACCGACAGGGCCGGGAATGAGCAGTTCTTC.

This rearrangement joins TRBV24-1 to TRBJ2-3, with D tentatively TRBD1 (6 bases). The germline gives CDR1 KGHDR, CDR2 SFDVKD. V dropped 4 bases and J dropped 4 bases, with 17 bases sitting between them. This CDR3 is 16 amino acids long. CDR3 in DNA: TGTGCCACCAGTGAGTACAGGGCTGGGGGAGCAGATACGCAGTATTTT. It yields the protein CATSEYRAGGADTQYF.

The table lists this clonotype with a few counts. The chain carries TRBV27 and TRBJ1-2, with 8 nucleotides matching TRBD1. Trimming took 2 bases from V and 4 from J; bases not matched to a gene: 6. The germline V gene has CDR1 MNHEY and CDR2 SMNVEV (reference sequence). This CDR3 has 15 amino acids. This chain's CDR3 is CASSLVGQGSYGYTF. The CDR3 DNA follows: TGTGCCAGCAGTTTAGTCGGACAGGGCTCCTATGGCTACACCTTC.

On this clonotype: A far larger clone is one nucleotide away, so this likely arose from a read error. The chain links TRBV7-6 to TRBJ1-1, with a tentative D call TRBD1 (6 bases). The CDR3 extends over 13 amino acids. CDR1 and CDR2 from the germline V gene are SGHVS and FNYEAQ. Trimming removed 5 bases from V and 3 bases from J, with 10 bases in between. The CDR3 nucleotides read TGTGCCAGCAGCAGGACAGTGTACACTGAAGCTTTCTTT. The encoded protein is CASSRTVYTEAFF.

This clonotype has only one observation. The chain carries TRBV28 and TRBJ2-4; a weak D match, TRBD2 (6 bases). The CDR3 loop spans 15 amino acids. V lost 5 bases and J 0 bases, leaving 11 bases between the germline ends. Germline loops: CDR1 MDHEN, CDR2 SYDVKM. The CDR3 DNA sequence: TGTGCCAGCAGTGGGGGGACCAGAGCCAAAAACATTCAGTACTTC. This codes for CASSGGTRAKNIQYF.

On this clonotype itself: A junction end diverges from the germline sequence, so it may reflect a read error. V is TRBV9 and J is TRBJ2-7; the match to TRBD1 covers 8 bases. The CDR3 extends over 15 amino acids. Per germline, CDR1 SGDLS and CDR2 YYNGEE. The CDR3 region has the DNA TGTCCCAGCAGCGTAGCGGCAGGGGGCCTCTACGAGCAGTACTTC. Its translation is CPSSVAAGGLYEQYF.

This chain connects TRBV11-2 to TRBJ1-4; D is uncertain. Germline loops: CDR1 SGHAT, CDR2 FQNNGV. The CDR3 is 14 residues long. Trimming shortened V by 3 bases and J by 4 bases, and 9 bases separated the two germline ends. CDR3 amino acids: CASSLGNHNEKLFF. In DNA, the CDR3 is TGTGCCAGCAGCTTGGGCAACCATAATGAAAAACTGTTTTTT.

This clonotype was seen only a few times. The chain combines TRBV5-6 with TRBJ2-7; TRBD1 might be the D (8 bases). Germline-derived CDR1 and CDR2 are SGHDT and YYEEEE. V lost 5 bases and J lost 3, with 15 bases in between. The CDR3 has 14 residues. This CDR3 reads CASSLGGTGYEQYF. The CDR3 bases are TGTGCCAGCAGTCTGGGAGGGACAGGCTACGAGCAGTACTTC.